This T cell receptor beta chain derives from a study of cytomegalovirus exposure and HLA in healthy donors. Regarding the study as a whole: Accurate HLA-A and HLA-B prediction from TCR beta sequences was reported for most subjects. Altogether, 164 TCR beta chains were recorded as cytomegalovirus-associated.

Every donor was a healthy person donating bone marrow. With respect to this clone: Antigen: not known.

PCR employed 60 Vbeta and 13 Jbeta primers. TCRdb keeps only in-frame clones here, not all; method: immunoSEQ multiplex PCR. The table includes roughly 130,000 clones, about three quarters detected once. This CDR3 has 15 amino acids. CDR1 is SGHRS and CDR2 is YFSETQ in the germline V gene. Unmatched junction bases numbered 6, after V lost 0 bases and J lost 5 bases. This TCR was sampled from a male donor in good health and CMV-seropositive. Sequenced input: PBMCs. The chain employs TRBV5-1 and TRBJ2-5; 8 nucleotides line up with TRBD1. The CDR3 DNA reads as TGCGCCAGCAGCTTGGTGGGAACAGGGGGGGAGACCCAGTACTTC. This codes for CASSLVGTGGETQYF.